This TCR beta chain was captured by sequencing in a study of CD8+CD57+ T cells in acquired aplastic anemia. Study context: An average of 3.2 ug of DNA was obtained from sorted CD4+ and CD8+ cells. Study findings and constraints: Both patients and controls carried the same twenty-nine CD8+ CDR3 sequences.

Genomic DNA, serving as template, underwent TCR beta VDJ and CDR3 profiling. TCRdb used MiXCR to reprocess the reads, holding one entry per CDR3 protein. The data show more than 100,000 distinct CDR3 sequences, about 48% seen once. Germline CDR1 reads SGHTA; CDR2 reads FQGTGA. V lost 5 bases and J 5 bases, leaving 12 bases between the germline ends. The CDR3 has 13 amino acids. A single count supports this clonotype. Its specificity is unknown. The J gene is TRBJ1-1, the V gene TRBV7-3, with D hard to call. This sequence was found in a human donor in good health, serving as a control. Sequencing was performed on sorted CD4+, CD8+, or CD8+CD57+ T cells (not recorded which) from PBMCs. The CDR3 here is CASSPVGRTEAFF. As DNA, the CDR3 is TGTGCCAGCAGCCCCGTGGGGAGGACTGAAGCTTTCTTT.